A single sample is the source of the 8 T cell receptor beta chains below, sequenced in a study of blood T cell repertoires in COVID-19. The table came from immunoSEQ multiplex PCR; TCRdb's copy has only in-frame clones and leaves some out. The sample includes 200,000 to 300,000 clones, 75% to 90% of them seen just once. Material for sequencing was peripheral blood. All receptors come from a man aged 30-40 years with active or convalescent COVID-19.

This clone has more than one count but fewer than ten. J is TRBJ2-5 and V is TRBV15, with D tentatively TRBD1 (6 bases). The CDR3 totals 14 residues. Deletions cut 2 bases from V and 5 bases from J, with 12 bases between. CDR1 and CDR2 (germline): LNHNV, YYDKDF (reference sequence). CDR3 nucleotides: TGTGCCACCAGCAGATACAGGGTTCGGGAGACCCAGTACTTC. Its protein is CATSRYRVRETQYF.

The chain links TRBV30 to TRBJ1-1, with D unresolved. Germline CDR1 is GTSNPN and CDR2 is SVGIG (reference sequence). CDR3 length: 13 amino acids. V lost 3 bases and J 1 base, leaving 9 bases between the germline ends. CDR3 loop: CAWRRERNTEAFF. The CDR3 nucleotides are TGTGCCTGGAGAAGAGAGCGGAACACTGAAGCTTTCTTT.

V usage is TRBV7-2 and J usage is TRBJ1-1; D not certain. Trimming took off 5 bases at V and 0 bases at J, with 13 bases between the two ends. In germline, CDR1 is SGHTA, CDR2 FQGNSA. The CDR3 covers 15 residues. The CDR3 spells CASSPVTDMNTEAFF. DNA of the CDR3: TGTGCCAGCAGCCCAGTGACTGATATGAACACTGAAGCTTTCTTT.

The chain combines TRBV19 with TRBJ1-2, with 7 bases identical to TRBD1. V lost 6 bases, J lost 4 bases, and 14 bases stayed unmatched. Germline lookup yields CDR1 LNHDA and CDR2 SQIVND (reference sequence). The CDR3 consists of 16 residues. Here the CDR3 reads CASSGDRAGRGYGYTF. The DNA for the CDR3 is TGTGCCAGTAGCGGCGACAGGGCGGGCCGCGGCTATGGCTACACCTTC.

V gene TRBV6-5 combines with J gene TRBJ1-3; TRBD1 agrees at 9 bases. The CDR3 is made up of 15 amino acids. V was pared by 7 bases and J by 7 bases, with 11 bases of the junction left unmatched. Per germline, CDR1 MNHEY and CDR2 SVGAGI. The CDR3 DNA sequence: TGTGCCAGCACCCTGGACAGGGGAATTTGGAACACCATATATTTT. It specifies CASTLDRGIWNTIYF.

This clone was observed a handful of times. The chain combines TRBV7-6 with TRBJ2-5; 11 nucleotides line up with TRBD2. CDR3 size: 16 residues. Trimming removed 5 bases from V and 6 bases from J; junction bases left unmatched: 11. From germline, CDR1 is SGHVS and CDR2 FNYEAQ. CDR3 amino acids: CASSGYSGGAGKTQYF. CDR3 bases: TGTGCCAGCAGCGGATATAGCGGGGGGGCGGGAAAGACCCAGTACTTC.

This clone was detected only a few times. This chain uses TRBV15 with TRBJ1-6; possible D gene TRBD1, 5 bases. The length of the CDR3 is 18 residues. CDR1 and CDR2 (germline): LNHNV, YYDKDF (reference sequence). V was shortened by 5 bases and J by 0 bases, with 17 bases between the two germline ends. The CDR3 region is CATSGKRRGLSYNSPLHF. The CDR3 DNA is TGTGCCACCAGCGGAAAAAGACGGGGACTCTCCTATAATTCACCCCTCCACTTT. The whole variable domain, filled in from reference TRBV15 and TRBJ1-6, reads DAMVIQNPRYQVTQFGKPVTLSCSQTLNHNVMYWYQQKSSQAPKLLFHYYDKDFNNEADTPDNFQSRRPNTSFCFLDIRSPGLGDTAMYLCATSGKRRGLSYNSPLHFGNGTRLTVT.

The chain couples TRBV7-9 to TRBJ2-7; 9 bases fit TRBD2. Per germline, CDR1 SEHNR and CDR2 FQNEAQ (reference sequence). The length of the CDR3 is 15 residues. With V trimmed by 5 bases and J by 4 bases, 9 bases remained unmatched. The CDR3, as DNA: TGTGCCAGCAGCCCCAGCGGGGGGCTTAATTACGAGCAGTACTTC. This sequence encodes CASSPSGGLNYEQYF.